The source of this T cell receptor (beta chain) is a study of T cell changes during pregnancy in multiple sclerosis. CDR1 and CDR2 (germline): SGDLS, YYNGEE. V lost 0 bases and J 2 bases, leaving 10 bases between the germline ends. The CDR3 consists of 15 residues. The sample holds one count of this clone. Clones were sequenced by immunoSEQ multiplex PCR, and TCRdb holds only the in-frame ones, with some missing. Altogether more than 50,000 clones are present, about nine tenths being singletons, with the ten largest covering 2% to 3%. The chain links TRBV9 to TRBJ2-3; TRBD2 is a possible D gene (5 bases). The receptor was derived from a female donor with multiple sclerosis, enrolled in a pregnancy study. The sequences come from peripheral blood, collected in the first trimester of pregnancy. The CDR3 nucleotides are TGTGCCAGCAGCGTAGCGGGGAGAAACACAGATACGCAGTATTTT. Amino acids: CASSVAGRNTDTQYF.